This TCR beta chain was documented in a study of blood T cell repertoires in COVID-19. Turning to the study itself: Both acute and convalescent COVID-19 samples were obtained from the United States, Italy and Spain. PBMCs, B-cell-depleted T cells, or T cells were the source of the cDNA or gDNA that made up the material.

From germline, CDR1 is ENHRY and CDR2 SYGVKD. CDR3 length: 16 residues. V lost 6 bases, J lost 0 bases, and 15 bases lay in between. Per the authors' pipeline: Nucleated cell number was recorded as an estimate derived from reference gene primer amplification. Sequencing used immunoSEQ multiplex PCR; TCRdb keeps in-frame clones, though not all of them. That table is the source of V, J and clone size, and D and trimming were worked out from the DNA. Seen here are about 140,000 clones, more than 60% observed once, and the top ten hold approximately 15%. This clonotype was obtained from a man aged 50-60 years with acute or convalescent COVID-19. The sample consisted of peripheral blood. The V and J genes are TRBV10-3 and TRBJ1-3; possible D gene TRBD1, 6 bases. CDR3 bases: TGTGCCATCAGGGGCTGGACAGCCGGCTCTGGAAACACCATATATTTT. This gives the protein CAIRGWTAGSGNTIYF.